Shown below are 20 T cell receptor beta chains from a single sample sequenced in a study of Ad26.COV2.S vaccination and SARS-CoV-2 variants (dated by TCRdb to 2020 to 2022). The treatment or condition label of this sample denotes: around 19 received Ad26.COV2.S at low or high dose, single or two shots; five or six received placebo; per-sample allocation not given. For vaccine and placebo recipients, repertoires were sequenced using samples collected on day 63 after the first injection. Library method: the immunoSEQ multiplex PCR assay. TCRdb mirrors the immuneACCESS table, restricted to in-frame sequences. Some clones are absent from its copies; in checked studies, under half trace to an unresolved V gene, and the reason for the others is unknown. The sample table shows 380,000 or so clones, and around 88% are seen once. The ten most abundant clones make up about 10% of the sample. The source material was peripheral blood, sampled in a trial of Ad26.COV2.S vaccine versus placebo. All receptors derive from a person between 18 and 59 years old who received the Ad26.COV2.S COVID-19 vaccine or a placebo.

The chain uses TRBV5-1 and TRBJ2-5; 7 bases align to TRBD2. The germline V gene encodes CDR1 SGHRS and CDR2 YFSETQ. V lost 1 base, J lost 2 bases, and 8 bases stayed unmatched. CDR3 length: 16 amino acids. Here the CDR3 reads CASSLTGGLQQETQYF. The CDR3 DNA reads TGCGCCAGCAGCTTGACGGGGGGACTACAACAAGAGACCCAGTACTTC.

This chain connects TRBV6-9 to TRBJ2-5; D is unclear. Germline V gene data show CDR1 as MNHGY and CDR2 as SVAAGI. V lost 2 bases, J lost 5 bases, and 18 bases lay in between. This CDR3 comprises 16 residues. Here the CDR3 reads CASSYKGTGLRETQYF. The CDR3 nucleotides are TGTGCCAGCAGTTATAAGGGTACGGGCCTTAGGGAGACCCAGTACTTC.

This chain joins TRBV28 and TRBJ2-3, with 12 bases aligning to TRBD2. The CDR3 loop spans 18 amino acids. From germline, CDR1 is MDHEN and CDR2 SYDVKM. After removal of 4 bases from V and 6 bases from J, the junction contained 14 bases not matched to a gene. CDR3 in DNA: TGTGCCAGCAGTTCCTCCTTTAAGACTAGCGGGAGTAGGGATACGCAGTATTTT. Its translation: CASSSSFKTSGSRDTQYF.

The J gene is TRBJ1-1, the V gene TRBV13, with 7 bases aligning to TRBD1. The CDR3 has 17 amino acids. The germline gives CDR1 PRHDT, CDR2 FYEKMQ (reference sequence). Unmatched junction bases numbered 11, after V lost 0 bases and J lost 4 bases. CDR3 sequence (DNA): TGTGCCAGCAGCTTAGGACAGGGGCCGGTCCGGAGCACTGAAGCTTTCTTT. Translated: CASSLGQGPVRSTEAFF.

V and J are TRBV2 and TRBJ1-5; D possibly corresponds to TRBD1 (5 bases). V was pared by 6 bases and J by 4 bases, with 16 bases between. CDR3 length equals 15 residues. CDR1 is SNHLY, CDR2 FYNNEI, per germline. The CDR3 protein is CASRAGRVVNQPQHF. CDR3 DNA sequence: TGTGCCAGCAGGGCAGGGAGGGTTGTGAATCAGCCCCAGCATTTT.

The genes are TRBV28 and TRBJ2-5; D tentatively fits TRBD1 or TRBD2 (5 bases each). Per germline, CDR1 MDHEN and CDR2 SYDVKM. The CDR3 runs to 14 residues. Trimming stripped 6 bases from V and 1 base from J, with 12 bases between. CDR3 loop: CASRDGTVQETQYF. Written as DNA, the CDR3 is TGTGCCAGCAGGGACGGGACGGTCCAAGAGACCCAGTACTTC.

This clone has more than one count but fewer than ten. Additional DNA sequences in this sample encode the identical CDR3. CDR3 DNA: TGCGCCAGCAGCCAAGAGGGCAGGCACACAGATACGCAGTATTTT. As protein: CASSQEGRHTDTQYF. This sequence joins TRBV4-3 and TRBJ2-3; no firm D call. This CDR3 has 15 residues. Germline CDR1 reads LGHNA; CDR2 reads YSLEER. The V end was cut by 0 bases, the J end by 2 bases, with 9 bases between.

V gene TRBV7-8 combines with J gene TRBJ1-3; 12 nucleotides match TRBD1. This CDR3 contains 16 residues. CDR1 is SGHVS, CDR2 FQNEAQ, per germline. With 1 base clipped from V and 3 bases from J, the junction kept 1 base outside the gene matches. As DNA, the CDR3 is TGTGCCAGCAGCTTAGGGGACAGGGGGCTTGGAAACACCATATATTTT. It yields the protein CASSLGDRGLGNTIYF.

The chain employs TRBV4-3 and TRBJ1-1, with 8 bases fitting TRBD1. The CDR3 runs 18 residues. Germline V gene data show CDR1 as LGHNA and CDR2 as YSLEER. V shed 4 bases, J shed 1 base, and the junction held 14 bases outside the gene matches. CDR3 coding DNA: TGCGCCAGCAGCCGGGTATATGGCAGGGGGCTGAGGAACACTGAAGCTTTCTTT. This translates into CASSRVYGRGLRNTEAFF.

This rearrangement joins TRBV28 to TRBJ2-7, with 8 bases lining up with TRBD2. CDR1 is MDHEN, CDR2 SYDVKM, per germline. J was trimmed by 0 bases and V by 6 bases; bases with no gene match: 7. This CDR3 is 15 amino acids long. In DNA form, the CDR3 reads TGTGCCAGCAGCTCGACGGGAGGGTCCTCCTACGAGCAGTACTTC. Its protein product is CASSSTGGSSYEQYF.

The rearrangement uses TRBV5-5 and TRBJ1-5; a weak D match, TRBD1 (6 bases). The V gene lost 4 bases and the J gene lost 0 bases, with 14 bases spanning the gap. This CDR3 comprises 16 residues. Per germline, CDR1 SGHKS and CDR2 YYEKEE (reference sequence). The DNA of the CDR3 is TGTGCCAGCAGCCCTTGGGCGGACAGTAGCAATCAGCCCCAGCATTTT. The encoded protein is CASSPWADSSNQPQHF.

About this clone itself: An end of the junction does not agree with germline; a read error may underlie this. This chain connects TRBV19 to TRBJ2-5, with D perhaps assigned TRBD1 or TRBD2 (6 bases each). CDR1 is LNHDA and CDR2 is SQIVND in the germline V gene (reference sequence). CDR3 size: 15 residues. The CDR3 DNA sequence: TGTGCCAGTTGTATAGGGTCGGGGGCACAAGAGACCCAGTACTTC. The encoded protein is CASCIGSGAQETQYF.

This chain links TRBV27 with TRBJ2-5; 9 positions match TRBD2. In germline, CDR1 is MNHEY, CDR2 SMNVEV (reference sequence). The J segment lost 0 bases and the V segment lost 5 bases, leaving 7 bases of the junction unmatched. The CDR3 extends over 16 amino acids. The CDR3, as DNA: TGTGCCAGCAGTCAGGGGAGCGGGGGGTACCAAGAGACCCAGTACTTC. Translating gives CASSQGSGGYQETQYF.

The J gene is TRBJ2-1, the V gene TRBV5-4, with TRBD1 identical over 8 bases. CDR1 is SGHNT, CDR2 YYREEE, per germline (reference sequence). V lost 4 bases to trimming and J lost 0 bases; unmatched junction nucleotides: 6. This CDR3 contains 16 residues. In nucleotides, the CDR3 is TGTGCCAGCAGCCCAGGGGGCGGGCGCTCCTACAATGAGCAGTTCTTC. This gives the protein CASSPGGGRSYNEQFF.

The count of this clone is one. The CDR3 is CASSPDRAGANVLTF. The CDR3 DNA reads TGTGCCAGCAGTCCCGACAGGGCCGGGGCCAACGTCCTGACTTTC. The chain combines TRBV6-2 or TRBV6-3 with TRBJ2-6, with TRBD1 matching over 7 bases. The CDR3 covers 15 residues. Germline values: CDR1 MNHEY, CDR2 SVGEGT. Trimming removed 5 bases from V and 4 bases from J; junction bases left unmatched: 5.

The chain recombines TRBV19 with TRBJ2-4; 7 bases map to TRBD2. Looked up from germline, CDR1 is LNHDA and CDR2 is SQIVND (reference sequence). This CDR3 contains 13 residues. The V segment lost 3 bases and the J segment 7 bases; nucleotides outside the gene matches: 3. This CDR3 reads CASSMGGFNIQYF. The CDR3 bases are TGTGCCAGTAGTATGGGAGGGTTCAACATTCAGTACTTC.

The chain is built from TRBV7-9 and TRBJ2-5; D might be TRBD1 (5 bases). V gave up 4 bases and J gave up 4 bases, with 13 bases separating them. CDR1 and CDR2 (germline): SEHNR, FQNEAQ (reference sequence). The CDR3 runs 14 residues. As DNA, the CDR3 is TGTGCCAGCAGCTCCTTGGGGCTTAGAGAGACCCAGTACTTC. It is translated as CASSSLGLRETQYF.

The gene calls are TRBV7-9 and TRBJ2-5; perhaps TRBD1 as D (6 bases). In germline, CDR1 is SEHNR, CDR2 FQNEAQ (reference sequence). The ends were cut back, 0 bases at V and 5 bases at J, with 16 bases in the middle. The CDR3 contains 16 residues. CDR3 protein: CASSLARTAVVETQYF. CDR3 DNA sequence: TGTGCCAGCAGCTTAGCGCGGACAGCCGTCGTTGAGACCCAGTACTTC.

CDR3 residues: CASSQGTNYAANTEAFF. The CDR3 nucleotides read TGTGCCAGCAGCCAAGGAACCAATTATGCAGCCAACACTGAAGCTTTCTTT. The chain uses TRBV4-2 and TRBJ1-1; D uncertain. V lost 1 base and J 2 bases, leaving 17 bases between the germline ends. The CDR3 is 17 residues long. Per germline, CDR1 LGHNA and CDR2 YNFKEQ.

In nucleotides, the CDR3 is TGCGCCAGCAACTATCTGGGACAGGGTGTCACAGATACGCAGTATTTT. Its protein product is CASNYLGQGVTDTQYF. The chain has TRBV5-1 and TRBJ2-3, with 9 bases identical to TRBD1. The J segment lost 2 bases and the V segment lost 6 bases, leaving 10 bases of the junction unmatched. The CDR3 extends over 16 amino acids. Germline V gene data show CDR1 as SGHRS and CDR2 as YFSETQ.